This is a list of T cell receptor beta chains from one sample in a study of blood T cells in healthy people across ages. TCRdb re-called the 5' RACE reads through MiXCR, storing one row per CDR3 protein. The repertoire includes over 600,000 distinct CDR3 sequences, about 61% of them detected once, and 20% to 30% sits in the top ten. The sample comprised blood. These receptors were collected from a man in his forties in good health. Each CDR3 is given with its conserved first and last residue. A D gene is named only where the DNA matches it firmly. Expanded clones get a size class; other rows say once, few or many, or leave the size out.

J	size	V	D	DNA	CDR3
TRBJ2-1	.	TRBV3-1	TRBD2	TGTGCCAGCAGCCAAGGCCTAGCGGGAGCCAATGAGCAGTTCTTC	CASSQGLAGANEQFF
TRBJ2-5	.	TRBV7-2	TRBD2	TGTGCCAGCAGCTTATATAGCGGGGGGATTCAAGAGACCCAGTACTTC	CASSLYSGGIQETQYF
TRBJ1-2	few	TRBV7-6	TRBD1	TGTGCCAGCAGCTTGGACTCATTCGGGACAGGGGGACTCGCCTATGGCTACACCTTC	CASSLDSFGTGGLAYGYTF
TRBJ2-5	few	TRBV4-3	.	TGCGCCAGCAGCCAAGAAAGCGCACAAGAGACCCAGTACTTC	CASSQESAQETQYF
TRBJ2-3	.	TRBV5-1	TRBD2	TGCGCCAGCAGCTTGGATAGCGGGGCCGGAGATACGCAGTATTTT	CASSLDSGAGDTQYF
TRBJ2-6	few	TRBV5-1	.	TGCGCCAGCAGCTTGAGGGCTCCCGGACCTGGGGCCAACGTCCTGACTTTC	CASSLRAPGPGANVLTF
TRBJ1-4	.	TRBV2	TRBD1	TGTGCCACCAGGGGAGACAGGGCTAATGAAAAACTGTTTTTT	CATRGDRANEKLFF
TRBJ2-1	.	TRBV6-2/TRBV6-3	TRBD2	TGTGCCAGCAGGAAAGCGGGAGGTGACTACAATGAGCAGTTCTTC	CASRKAGGDYNEQFF
TRBJ2-1	once	TRBV5-1	TRBD2	TGCGCCAGCAGCCGCGGGACTAGCGAATTGAACAATGAGCAGTTCTTC	CASSRGTSELNNEQFF
TRBJ1-2	.	TRBV13	TRBD1	TGTGCCAGCAGCCCCGCCGGGACAGGGGCGCATGGCTACACCTTC	CASSPAGTGAHGYTF
TRBJ2-1	.	TRBV12-3/TRBV12-4	.	TGTGCCAGCACTGACGGGGGATTCAATGAGCAGTTCTTC	CASTDGGFNEQFF
TRBJ1-2	.	TRBV6-5	.	TGTGCCAGCAGTTACTCGAGGGCGGAAGGCTGCACCTTC	CASSYSRAEGCTF
TRBJ1-4	.	TRBV4-3	TRBD1	TGCGCCAGCAGCCAAGACATGGTAGGGACAGGGGGCGTAGGTAGGGAAAAACTGTTTTTT	CASSQDMVGTGGVGREKLFF
TRBJ2-4	.	TRBV27	TRBD2	TGTGCCAGCAGTGGGACTAGCAAAAGCATTCAGTACTTC	CASSGTSKSIQYF
TRBJ2-4	.	TRBV7-3	TRBD2	TGTGCCAGCAGCTTATCGGGCGGGGGCATTCAGTACTTC	CASSLSGGGIQYF
TRBJ2-1	.	TRBV5-1	TRBD2	TGCGCCAGCAGCTCGCTCACTAGCGGGGGTGGTGATGAGCAGTTCTTC	CASSSLTSGGGDEQFF
TRBJ2-6	.	TRBV7-6	.	TGTGCCAGCAGCTCGGCGGGGCTAGATGGGGCCAACGTCCTGACTTTC	CASSSAGLDGANVLTF
TRBJ2-7	.	TRBV20-1	TRBD2	TGCAGTGCTAGTGGTTCTAGCGGGAGGGACTACGAGCAGTACTTC	CSASGSSGRDYEQYF
TRBJ1-2	once	TRBV27	.	TGTGCCACCTGGGGCGGTGGTGGCTACACCTTC	CATWGGGGYTF
TRBJ1-1	.	TRBV6-2/TRBV6-3	TRBD1	TGTGCCAGCACTCTACAGGGGAGTGAAGCTTTCTTT	CASTLQGSEAFF
TRBJ2-1	few	TRBV5-1	TRBD2	TGTGCCAGCAGCTGGACTAGCGGGCGCGAGCAGTTCTTC	CASSWTSGREQFF
TRBJ2-1	.	TRBV7-9	TRBD2	TGTGCCAGCAGCTTACCCCGGACTAGCGGGCAACGGAATGAGCAGTTCTTC	CASSLPRTSGQRNEQFF
TRBJ1-5	.	TRBV18	.	TGTGCCAGCTCACCACCGAATAGGGATAGCAATCAGCCCCAGCATTTT	CASSPPNRDSNQPQHF
TRBJ2-6	few	TRBV6-5	.	TGTGCCAGCAGTTACGCCGGCTCTGGGGCCAACGTCCTGACTTTC	CASSYAGSGANVLTF
TRBJ2-1	.	TRBV30	.	TGTGCCTGGGGGGTAGGACAATCGGTGAAGCAGTTCTTC	CAWGVGQSVKQFF
TRBJ2-7	.	TRBV9	.	TGTGCCAGCAGCGCGGGATCAGGGCTAGTTCTCTACGAGCAGTACTTC	CASSAGSGLVLYEQYF
TRBJ2-1	once	TRBV14	.	TGTGCCAGCAGCCAAGTGGGGTGGGCCATAACAAGGAGGAACTCCTACAATGAGCAGTTCTTC	CASSQVGWAITRRNSYNEQFF